A single TCR beta chain is shown here with its context. Its antigen is undetermined. There are 12 residues in the CDR3. CDR1 is SGHAT and CDR2 is FQNNGV in the germline V gene. V lost 3 bases and J 1 base, leaving 3 bases between the germline ends. This entry comes from a study of CD4 T cells in relation to SARS-CoV-2 and coronaviruses. Across the whole study: PBMCs were cultured with antigen for around nine days before TCR beta sequencing. The study, taken as a whole, reports: SARS-CoV-2-driven expansion was significantly weaker in crossreactive than monoreactive clones. Samples before the pandemic and after infection were not matched within any donor. Memory recall responses, not primary responses primed in culture, are what the assay detects.

The assay was immunoSEQ multiplex PCR, and TCRdb's table has in-frame clones only and misses some. The sample shows 35,000 to 45,000 clones, 77% of them seen only once. The TCR sequence derives from an adult with COVID-19. Sequenced: memory CD4+ T cells from PBMCs, cultured in vitro. This chain connects TRBV11-2 to TRBJ1-2; D is unresolved. CDR3 sequence: CASSFNNYGYTF. The CDR3 coding sequence is TGTGCCAGCAGCTTTAATAACTATGGCTACACCTTC.